Following are 3 T cell receptor beta chains from one sample sequenced in a study of shared clonotypes between healthy human individuals. Profiling relied on immunoSEQ multiplex PCR, and the TCRdb table lists in-frame clones only, not all of them. The table shows about 680,000 clones, with about 91% occurring only once. CD45RO-negative cells were positively selected for CCR7, leaving out terminally differentiated effector memory CD45RA+ cells. The sample comprised naive CD8+ T cells sorted from blood. Receptors originate from a man aged 30 to 39 in good health.

The chain employs TRBV15 and TRBJ2-2; D is uncertain. Trimming removed 5 bases at V and 3 bases at J, with 22 bases between. The germline CDR1 and CDR2 sequences are LNHNV and YYDKDF (reference sequence). The CDR3 runs 18 residues. The CDR3 loop is CATSDIAGIEMDTGELFF. CDR3 sequence (DNA): TGTGCCACCAGCGATATTGCAGGAATTGAAATGGACACCGGGGAGCTGTTTTTT.

The chain is built from TRBV28 and TRBJ1-2, with TRBD1 as a possible D gene (6 bases). CDR3 size: 13 residues. Trimming shortened V by 6 bases and J by 4 bases, and 12 bases separated the two germline ends. Looked up from germline, CDR1 is MDHEN and CDR2 is SYDVKM. The CDR3 sequence is CASRRGGFYGYTF. CDR3 sequence (DNA): TGTGCCAGCAGAAGGGGGGGCTTCTATGGCTACACCTTC.

The V call is TRBV18, the J call TRBJ1-1; D uncertain. CDR1 is KGHSH, CDR2 LQKENI, per germline. Trimming shortened V by 1 base and J by 1 base, and 1 base separated the two germline ends. This CDR3 is built from 12 residues. CDR3 sequence reads: CASSPQNTEAFF. CDR3 sequence (DNA): TGTGCCAGCTCACCACAGAACACTGAAGCTTTCTTT.